Sequencing of this T cell receptor (beta chain) was carried out in a study of T cells in Graves' hyperthyroidism and ophthalmopathy. Study-level findings and limits: Most thyroid clonotypes expanded above 0.001 appeared in blood too.

Concerning this clonotype: Antigen: not known.

Amplified regions were TCR beta CDR3 sequences from RNA transcripts. When the TCR CDR3 underwent first-round RT-PCR, the HTBI primer set was used. TCRdb fed the multiplex PCR reads into MiXCR, producing one record per CDR3 protein. The repertoire holds about 98,000 distinct CDR3 sequences, with around 42% as singletons. Clinical symptoms, serum thyroxine and TRAb, thyroid ultrasound and orbital computed tomography were used for the diagnoses. This sequence originates from a woman aged 25 to 39 with Graves' hyperthyroidism. The material sequenced was peripheral blood or thyroid tissue (not recorded which).

The CDR3 coding sequence is TGTGCCAGCAGTGCTAGCCGGGACAGGGGTAATTCACCCCTCCACTTT. Protein: CASSASRDRGNSPLHF. The chain recombines TRBV2 with TRBJ1-6; 10 bases map to TRBD1. Germline-derived CDR1 and CDR2 are SNHLY and FYNNEI. J was trimmed by 6 bases and V by 4 bases; bases with no gene match: 6. The CDR3 loop spans 16 amino acids.